A single sample is the source of the 28 T cell receptor beta chains below, sequenced in a study of T cells in Graves' hyperthyroidism and ophthalmopathy (dated by TCRdb to the late 2010s). The library was generated by multiplex PCR. Sequencing was carried out with an Illumina HiSeq 2000. The TCR beta CDR3 regions were amplified from the RNA transcripts. For the first round of RT-PCR on the TCR CDR3, the HTBI primer set was used together with the Qiagen OneStep RT-PCR kit. TCRdb cleaned the public reads at Q25 with fastp, built clones with MiXCR and kept in-frame beta chains. Rows are combined by CDR3 protein, so each entry shows the most common genes and DNA. Recorded for this sample are fewer than 900,000 distinct CDR3 sequences; about a sixth of them occurred a single time. Over 7.5% of the sample lies in the top ten. Input material: blood. These receptors came from a man younger than 30 with Graves' hyperthyroidism.

The chain uses TRBV19 and TRBJ2-7, with 7 bases identical to TRBD2. CDR3 length: 10 amino acids. The germline gives CDR1 LNHDA, CDR2 SQIVND (reference sequence). V lost 9 bases and J lost 5; bases outside the gene matches: 1. CDR3 sequence (DNA): TGTGCCAGCGCGGGAGACGAGCAGTACTTC. As protein: CASAGDEQYF. Filled out from reference TRBV19 and TRBJ2-7, the complete variable domain reads DGGITQSPKYLFRKEGQNVTLSCEQNLNHDAMYWYRQDPGQGLRLIYYSQIVNDFQKGDIAEGYSVSREKKESFPLTVTSAQKNPTAFYLCASAGDEQYFGPGTRLTVT.

The sample holds a few counts of this clonotype. The gene calls are TRBV20-1 and TRBJ2-7; 7 positions agree with TRBD1. The CDR3 loop spans 16 amino acids. With V trimmed by 2 bases and J by 0 bases, 10 bases remained unmatched. In germline, CDR1 is DFQATT, CDR2 SNEGSKA (reference sequence). The CDR3 DNA reads TGCAGTGCTAGACCCCCCTCGAGACAGGGCTCCTACGAGCAGTACTTC. This sequence encodes CSARPPSRQGSYEQYF.

This clonotype was counted many times. The V and J genes are TRBV3-1 and TRBJ1-1; D is ambiguous. The CDR3 length is 11 residues. Trimming left V 7 bases short and J 10 bases short, with 13 bases between. Germline values: CDR1 LGHDT, CDR2 YNNKEL (reference sequence). The CDR3 loop is CASTEGGRAFF. Here the CDR3 DNA reads TGTGCCAGCACCGAAGGCGGGAGAGCTTTCTTT.

V usage is TRBV10-3 and J usage is TRBJ1-1; TRBD1 is a possible D gene (6 bases). V shed 7 bases and J shed 0 bases, with 15 bases lying between them. CDR3 size: 15 residues. CDR1 is ENHRY, CDR2 SYGVKD, per germline. The CDR3 sequence: CAIKGDTDMNTEAFF. CDR3 nucleotides: TGTGCCATCAAGGGGGACACGGACATGAACACTGAAGCTTTCTTT.

V and J are TRBV9 and TRBJ2-1; D gene ambiguous. TRBJ2-7 matches the DNA end more closely, so the J call is doubtful. Germline V CDR1 and CDR2: SGDLS, YYNGEE. This CDR3 is 14 amino acids long. The CDR3 DNA sequence: TGTGCCAGCAGCGGCGGAACCAACTACAATGAGCAGTACTTC. Translated: CASSGGTNYNEQYF.

In its sample, this clonotype was seen many times. V is TRBV28 and J is TRBJ2-3; possibly TRBD1 or TRBD2 for D (5 bases each). Germline V lookup: CDR1 MDHEN, CDR2 SYDVKM. Trimming cost V 4 bases and J 6 bases, with 17 bases left between them. CDR3 length: 15 residues. The CDR3 bases are TGTGCCAGCAGTTACGGGACCACCTGGGGGGATACGCAGTATTTT. It translates to CASSYGTTWGDTQYF.

This clonotype came up a few times. The V gene is TRBV28, the J gene TRBJ2-2, with TRBD1 matching over 8 bases. CDR3 length: 14 amino acids. Germline V gives CDR1 MDHEN, CDR2 SYDVKM. Germline trimming cut 7 bases from V and 6 bases from J; bases unmatched to any gene: 7. CDR3 DNA sequence: TGTGCCAGCATCAAATCAGGGGGCCCCGGGGAGCTGTTTTTT. Encoded protein: CASIKSGGPGELFF.

This clonotype was counted ten times or more. V gene TRBV20-1 combines with J gene TRBJ2-7, with 8 bases matching TRBD1. Germline V gene lookup returns CDR1 DFQATT and CDR2 SNEGSKA (reference sequence). V was pared by 4 bases and J by 6 bases, with 11 bases of the junction left unmatched. CDR3 length: 14 amino acids. Here the CDR3 DNA reads TGCAGTGCTATCCCCCTACAGGGGGTTGGCGAGCAGTACTTC. This sequence encodes CSAIPLQGVGEQYF.

This rearrangement joins TRBV4-2 to TRBJ1-4; weak D call: TRBD1 (5 bases). Trimming stripped 0 bases from V and 5 bases from J, with 22 bases between. The CDR3 spans 19 residues. The germline V gene has CDR1 LGHNA and CDR2 YNFKEQ. CDR3 nucleotide sequence: TGTGCCAGCAGCCAAGATTGGTACCTCGACAGACCGGAGAATGAAAAACTGTTTTTT. Translating it yields CASSQDWYLDRPENEKLFF.

This clonotype was seen ten or more times. The chain recombines TRBV28 with TRBJ2-7; TRBD2 matches at 14 bases. V dropped 1 base and J dropped 9; count of bases not matched to a gene: 5. The length of the CDR3 is 15 residues. Germline CDR1 MDHEN, CDR2 SYDVKM. The CDR3 DNA sequence: TGTGCCAGCAGTTTATCGGGACTAGCGGGAGTGGGGCAGTACTTC. It specifies CASSLSGLAGVGQYF.

This clonotype was counted ten times or more. This chain links TRBV2 with TRBJ2-7, with D perhaps being TRBD1 or TRBD2 (5 bases each). This CDR3 region has 14 residues. Between the trimmed V and J ends, which lost 3 bases and 4 bases, there was a span of 13 bases. Germline CDR1 reads SNHLY; CDR2 reads FYNNEI. The CDR3 bases are TGTGCCAGCAGTGATCAGGGTCGGGGTTACGAGCAGTACTTC. This sequence encodes CASSDQGRGYEQYF.

As regards this clonotype: A much larger clone lies a single base off, so this may be a read error. The V call is TRBV28, the J call TRBJ2-1; TRBD1 matches 7 bases. The V gene end was trimmed by 5 bases and the J gene end by 2 bases; junction bases not matched to a gene: 3. CDR1 and CDR2 (germline): MDHEN, SYDVKM. The CDR3 is made up of 14 amino acids. The CDR3 DNA follows: TGTGCCAGCAGTCAACAGGGGACCTACAATGAGCAGTTCTTC. Protein product: CASSQQGTYNEQFF.

This clonotype occurred a few times. The V gene is TRBV6-5, the J gene TRBJ2-2; D is ambiguous. Trimming took 2 bases from V and 1 from J, leaving 5 bases between them. Germline assignment: CDR1 MNHEY and CDR2 SVGAGI. CDR3 length equals 14 residues. The CDR3 nucleotides read TGTGCCAGCAGTTACGCGCAGAACACCGGGGAGCTGTTTTTT. It encodes CASSYAQNTGELFF.

The chain carries TRBV6-1 and TRBJ2-1, with TRBD2 matching over 11 bases. Per the germline V gene, CDR1 is MNHNS and CDR2 is SASEGT. V dropped 5 bases and J dropped 8; count of bases not matched to a gene: 20. This CDR3 spans 19 amino acids. CDR3 nucleotides: TGTGCCAGCAGTTCCTCCCGCAGTAGGACTAGCGGGTGGAACCATGAGCAGTTCTTC. Its protein product is CASSSSRSRTSGWNHEQFF.

The chain combines TRBV20-1 with TRBJ2-7; D gene unclear. Germline CDR1 reads DFQATT; CDR2 reads SNEGSKA (reference sequence). This CDR3 region has 17 residues. V was shortened by 0 bases and J by 3 bases, with 21 bases between the two germline ends. CDR3 residues: CSARDLLSMTSRYEQYF. The CDR3 DNA is TGCAGTGCTAGAGATCTACTGTCGATGACTTCCCGCTACGAGCAGTACTTC.

This chain connects TRBV20-1 to TRBJ1-5; no definite D call. The CDR3 contains 13 residues. Per the germline V gene, CDR1 is DFQATT and CDR2 is SNEGSKA (reference sequence). The germline V and J ends were trimmed by 1 base and 3 bases, with 7 bases remaining between them. As DNA, the CDR3 is TGCAGTGCTAGAGGGGTAAACAATCAGCCCCAGCATTTT. This codes for CSARGVNNQPQHF.

This clonotype came up many times. V usage is TRBV12-3 or TRBV12-4 and J usage is TRBJ1-5, with D unclear. The CDR3 runs to 14 residues. With 3 bases removed from V and 4 bases from J, the gap between germline ends came to 10 bases. DNA for the CDR3: TGTGCCAGCAGTTTCGGGGTGGATAATCAGCCCCAGCATTTT. Translation gives CASSFGVDNQPQHF.

This clonotype was recorded at least ten times. The gene calls are TRBV9 and TRBJ2-7, with 10 positions matching TRBD2. J was trimmed by 5 bases and V by 2 bases; bases with no gene match: 10. This CDR3 comprises 16 residues. The germline V gene has CDR1 SGDLS and CDR2 YYNGEE. CDR3 sequence reads: CASSVTAGGPQDEQYF. The CDR3 DNA follows: TGTGCCAGCAGCGTTACAGCGGGAGGGCCTCAGGACGAGCAGTACTTC. Full variable domain (rest looked up from reference TRBV9 and TRBJ2-7): DSGVTQTPKHLITATGQRVTLRCSPRSGDLSVYWYQQSLDQGLQFLIQYYNGEERAKGNILERFSAQQFPDLHSELNLSSLELGDSALYFCASSVTAGGPQDEQYFGPGTRLTVT.

This clonotype was recorded at least ten times. The chain couples TRBV6-1 to TRBJ2-1; D is possibly TRBD1 (6 bases). The CDR3 sequence is 14 residues long. Deletions cut 2 bases from V and 7 bases from J, with 12 bases between. Germline CDR1 is MNHNS and CDR2 is SASEGT. CDR3 nucleotide sequence: TGTGCCAGCAGTGAAACTTTCAGGGGTAATGAGCAGTTCTTC. As protein: CASSETFRGNEQFF.

This clonotype was found once. This chain connects TRBV25-1 to TRBJ1-3; D is unclear. Deletions cut 4 bases from V and 0 bases from J, with 4 bases between. The CDR3 loop spans 13 amino acids. Per the germline V gene, CDR1 is MGHDK and CDR2 is SYGVNS. The CDR3 DNA reads as TGTGCCAGCAGTGTGGTCTCTGGAAACACCATATATTTT. Its protein is CASSVVSGNTIYF.

V usage is TRBV30 and J usage is TRBJ2-7; a weak D match, TRBD1 (6 bases). CDR3 length equals 12 residues. The V and J ends lost 4 bases and 4 bases respectively, with 11 bases between them. The V gene's germline CDR1 is GTSNPN and CDR2 SVGIG (reference sequence). CDR3 sequence (DNA): TGTGCCTGGAATGGCAGGGGTTACGAGCAGTACTTC. Its protein product is CAWNGRGYEQYF.

This clonotype was recorded many times. The V and J genes are TRBV28 and TRBJ1-3; 7 bases line up with TRBD1. This CDR3 has 13 residues. Germline loops: CDR1 MDHEN, CDR2 SYDVKM. The V gene end was trimmed by 11 bases and the J gene end by 7 bases; junction bases not matched to a gene: 11. CDR3 coding DNA: TGTGCCTGCCGACAGGGTATGGCGAACACCATATATTTT. This gives the protein CACRQGMANTIYF.

In its sample, this clonotype was seen many times. The chain employs TRBV2 and TRBJ1-5; unclear D gene. Trimming left V 6 bases short and J 3 bases short, with 15 bases between. Germline V gene lookup returns CDR1 SNHLY and CDR2 FYNNEI. This CDR3 is built from 15 residues. The CDR3 nucleotides read TGTGCCAGCAGCATAGGACGTCCTTACAATCAGCCCCAGCATTTT. This encodes CASSIGRPYNQPQHF.

This clonotype was detected ten times or more. The chain combines TRBV28 with TRBJ2-6, with D unclear. CDR3 length equals 15 residues. V lost 3 bases and J lost 0, with 6 bases in between. In germline, CDR1 is MDHEN, CDR2 SYDVKM. CDR3 coding DNA: TGTGCCAGCAGTTTTGTCGGCTCTGGGGCCAACGTCCTGACTTTC. This encodes CASSFVGSGANVLTF. Filled out from reference TRBV28 and TRBJ2-6, the complete variable domain reads DVKVTQSSRYLVKRTGEKVFLECVQDMDHENMFWYRQDPGLGLRLIYFSYDVKMKEKGDIPEGYSVSREKKERFSLILESASTNQTSMYLCASSFVGSGANVLTFGAGSRLTVL.

V is TRBV5-8 and J is TRBJ2-3; D is tentatively TRBD1 or TRBD2 (5 bases each). The CDR3 sequence is 15 residues long. With 1 base removed from V and 2 bases from J, the gap between germline ends came to 11 bases. Looked up from germline, CDR1 is SGHTS and CDR2 is YDEGEE. CDR3 coding DNA: TGTGCCAGCAGCTTGCGGGACGGCTTCACAGATACGCAGTATTTT. Protein sequence: CASSLRDGFTDTQYF.

This clonotype has at least ten counts. The V and J genes are TRBV6-1 and TRBJ1-2; TRBD1 matches at 8 bases. The CDR3 is made up of 13 amino acids. Germline V gives CDR1 MNHNS, CDR2 SASEGT. V lost 7 bases to trimming and J lost 6 bases; unmatched junction nucleotides: 7. CDR3 amino acids: CASNSYRGNGYTF. In DNA form, the CDR3 reads TGTGCCAGCAATTCTTACAGGGGGAATGGCTACACCTTC.

V usage is TRBV7-9 and J usage is TRBJ2-7; weak D call: TRBD1 (5 bases). The CDR3 loop spans 13 amino acids. V was shortened by 7 bases and J by 2 bases, with 12 bases between the two germline ends. The V gene's germline CDR1 is SEHNR and CDR2 FQNEAQ (reference sequence). The CDR3 DNA reads as TGTGCCAGCACCTTGGGGCCAACCTACGAGCAGTACTTC. Residues: CASTLGPTYEQYF. The variable domain in full, with the rest retrieved from reference TRBV7-9 and TRBJ2-7, is DTGVSQNPRHKITKRGQNVTFRCDPISEHNRLYWYRQTLGQGPEFLTYFQNEAQLEKSRLLSDRFSAERPKGSFSTLEIQRTEQGDSAMYLCASTLGPTYEQYFGPGTRLTVT.

This clonotype was detected many times. The V call is TRBV6-1, the J call TRBJ1-6, with no clear D. Germline loops: CDR1 MNHNS, CDR2 SASEGT. The CDR3 spans 17 residues. Trimming removed 3 bases at V and 0 bases at J, with 12 bases between. DNA for the CDR3: TGTGCCAGCAGTGAGTGGGATCTAAGCTCCTATAATTCACCCCTCCACTTT. Protein product: CASSEWDLSSYNSPLHF.